This TCR beta chain came from a study of identical twins. J gave up 0 bases and V 5 bases, and 11 bases lay outside the gene matches. The length of the CDR3 is 18 residues. Germline CDR1 reads SEHNR; CDR2 reads FQNEAQ (reference sequence). This clonotype showed up just a few times. As yet, its antigen is unknown. Unique molecular identifiers were present on the cDNA, which also gained a universal primer site by template switching. TCRdb independently ran MiXCR on the 5' RACE reads; one entry per CDR3 protein. The table lists 1.5 million to 2 million distinct CDR3 sequences, under 35% of them singletons. With no exceptions, donors were healthy Caucasians. Overall study findings and caveats: In drawing conclusions, the study used cross-sectional statistical analysis and did not follow the same donors.

The V gene is TRBV7-9, the J gene TRBJ2-4; 9 nucleotides align to TRBD2. The clonotype originates from a newborn girl in good health. The sequencing input was cord blood. CDR3 protein: CASSPRASGTPAKNIQYF. The CDR3 DNA follows: TGTGCCAGCAGCCCTAGGGCTAGCGGGACTCCAGCCAAAAACATTCAGTACTTC.